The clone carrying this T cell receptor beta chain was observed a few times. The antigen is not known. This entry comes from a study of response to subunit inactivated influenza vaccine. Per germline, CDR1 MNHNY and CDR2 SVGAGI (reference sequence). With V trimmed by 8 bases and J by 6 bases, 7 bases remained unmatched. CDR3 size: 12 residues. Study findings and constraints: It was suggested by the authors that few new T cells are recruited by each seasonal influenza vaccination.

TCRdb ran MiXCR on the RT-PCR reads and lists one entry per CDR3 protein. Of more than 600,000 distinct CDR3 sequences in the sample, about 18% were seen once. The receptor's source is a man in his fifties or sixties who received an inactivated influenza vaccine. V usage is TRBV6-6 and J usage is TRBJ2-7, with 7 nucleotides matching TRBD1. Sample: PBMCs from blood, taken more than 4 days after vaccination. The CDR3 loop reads CASGLRQGEQYF. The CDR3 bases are TGTGCCAGCGGGTTGAGACAGGGCGAGCAGTACTTC.